Given below is one T cell receptor (beta chain) in context. Its antigen is as yet unknown. This specimen comes from a study of CD8 T cells in Susac syndrome. Study-level points and caveats: Susac-specific public clones in total CD8+ repertoires numbered sixteen; in CD8+ TEMRA repertoires, they numbered about five. The authors acknowledged that the study's TCR sequencing and HLA analysis involved relatively few individuals.

It was with random hexamers that roughly 0.45 to 1 ug RNA was reverse transcribed. The authors amplified TCR beta CDR3 across 54 Vbeta and 13 Jbeta using immunoSEQ multiplex PCR. TCRdb re-analysed the immunoSEQ multiplex PCR reads in MiXCR, keeping a single row per CDR3 protein. The sample has around 85,000 distinct CDR3 sequences, 85% to 95% seen once. CDR3 length equals 13 residues. Germline V CDR1 and CDR2: MNHEY, SMNVEV (reference sequence). V was clipped by 7 bases and J by 9 bases; unmatched bases: 6. Sequencing was performed on CD8+ T cells from PBMCs. The receptor comes from a human donor with Susac syndrome. This chain links TRBV27 with TRBJ2-1, with TRBD2 identical over 10 bases. CDR3 coding DNA: TGTGCCAGCAATCGACTAGCGGGCGGTGAGCAGTTCTTC. Its protein is CASNRLAGGEQFF.